Below, 18 T cell receptor beta chains from the same sample are listed, as sequenced in a study of radiation and T cells in renal cell carcinoma. Method: immunoSEQ multiplex PCR; TCRdb's copy keeps in-frame clones and lacks some. The data contain roughly 170,000 clones, around 90% of them singletons. Sample time point: blood 4 weeks post-SBRT, at nephrectomy. Stated treatment: 15 Gy SBRT to primary tumor, nephrectomy 4 weeks later. Sequences were derived from blood, sampled from a patient whose treatment included radiotherapy and nephrectomy. Receptor source: a woman between 45 and 60 years old with renal cell carcinoma.

This clone was observed once. This sequence joins TRBV19 and TRBJ1-1, with D perhaps TRBD1 (5 bases). The V and J ends lost 6 bases and 5 bases respectively, with 13 bases between them. Germline V lookup: CDR1 LNHDA, CDR2 SQIVND (reference sequence). This CDR3 comprises 13 residues. Here the CDR3 reads CASSKGMETEAFF. Written as DNA, the CDR3 is TGTGCCAGTAGCAAGGGGATGGAAACTGAAGCTTTCTTT.

This clone was picked up one time. The chain has TRBV10-3 and TRBJ2-6; D uncertain. The germline V gene has CDR1 ENHRY and CDR2 SYGVKD. CDR3 length: 16 amino acids. V was trimmed by 5 bases and J by 0 bases, leaving 11 bases between them. CDR3 sequence: CAISNPEVSGANVLTF. DNA of the CDR3: TGTGCCATCAGTAATCCTGAGGTCTCTGGGGCCAACGTCCTGACTTTC.

This clone has more than one count but fewer than ten. The chain couples TRBV7-8 to TRBJ1-1; perhaps TRBD1 as D (6 bases). The germline CDR1 and CDR2 sequences are SGHVS and FQNEAQ. V was shortened by 1 base and J by 0 bases, with 15 bases between the two germline ends. The CDR3 contains 17 residues. For the CDR3, the DNA is TGTGCCAGCAGCTTAGTATTGACAGGCCTCATGAACACTGAAGCTTTCTTT. This translates into CASSLVLTGLMNTEAFF.

V is TRBV10-1 and J is TRBJ2-7, with D hard to call. Trimming pared 3 bases from V and 6 bases from J, leaving 12 bases between. There are 13 residues in the CDR3. CDR1 and CDR2 from the germline V gene are WNHNN and SYGVQD (reference sequence). CDR3 region: CASSEVATREQYF. As DNA, the CDR3 is TGCGCCAGCAGTGAAGTAGCTACTCGCGAGCAGTACTTC.

The chain carries TRBV4-1 and TRBJ2-6; D call uncertain. Trimming stripped 4 bases from V and 1 base from J, with 2 bases between. CDR3 length equals 13 residues. The germline gives CDR1 MGHRA, CDR2 YSYEKL. Written as DNA, the CDR3 is TGCGCCAGCAGCCTATCTGGGGCCAACGTCCTGACTTTC. It is translated as CASSLSGANVLTF.

This clone has only a few counts. The chain employs TRBV13 and TRBJ2-3; D ambiguous. The ends were cut back, 0 bases at V and 5 bases at J, with 6 bases in the middle. The germline V gene has CDR1 PRHDT and CDR2 FYEKMQ (reference sequence). The CDR3 is 13 residues long. The CDR3 loop reads CASSLGQGDTQYF. As DNA, the CDR3 is TGTGCCAGCAGCTTAGGCCAAGGAGATACGCAGTATTTT.

CDR3 loop: CSVGGRVTEAFF. In nucleotides, the CDR3 is TGCAGCGTTGGTGGTAGGGTGACTGAAGCTTTCTTT. The gene calls are TRBV29-1 and TRBJ1-1; D not resolved. Germline V gene lookup returns CDR1 SQVTM and CDR2 ANQGSEA. This CDR3 contains 12 residues. Deletions cut 4 bases from V and 5 bases from J, with 11 bases between.

V gene TRBV6-5 combines with J gene TRBJ2-7, with a weak D call TRBD1 (5 bases). CDR3 size: 14 residues. The ends were cut back, 3 bases at V and 6 bases at J, with 15 bases in the middle. CDR1 and CDR2 from the germline V gene are MNHEY and SVGAGI. The CDR3 reads CASSYDGHPPEQYF. CDR3 nucleotide sequence: TGTGCCAGCAGTTATGACGGACATCCCCCCGAGCAGTACTTC.

This clone was observed a single time. J is TRBJ2-7 and V is TRBV5-1; 9 bases are shared with TRBD1. This CDR3 has 13 amino acids. The germline V gene encodes CDR1 SGHRS and CDR2 YFSETQ. The V gene end was trimmed by 6 bases and the J gene end by 4 bases; junction bases not matched to a gene: 5. CDR3 amino acids: CASNRGLGYEQYF. The CDR3 DNA reads TGCGCCAGCAACAGGGGGCTAGGGTACGAGCAGTACTTC.

The chain joins TRBV7-2 to TRBJ2-7; 9 bases line up with TRBD1. CDR1 and CDR2 from the germline V gene are SGHTA and FQGNSA. The CDR3 consists of 14 residues. Trimming at V came to 2 bases and at J to 2 bases, leaving 1 base not matched to a gene. CDR3 DNA: TGTGCCAGCAGCTTAAACAGGGGGCCCTACGAGCAGTACTTC. Translating it yields CASSLNRGPYEQYF.

This chain uses TRBV5-1 with TRBJ2-2, with D possibly TRBD1 on 5 matching bases. CDR3 size: 14 residues. V was cut by 4 bases and J by 6 bases, with 13 bases left in between. The germline gives CDR1 SGHRS, CDR2 YFSETQ. The CDR3 sequence: CASSKTSGSGELFF. CDR3 nucleotide sequence: TGCGCCAGCAGCAAGACATCAGGGTCCGGGGAGCTGTTTTTT.

The V and J genes are TRBV4-3 and TRBJ2-1, with D perhaps assigned TRBD1 or TRBD2 (6 bases each). The ends were cut back, 3 bases at V and 6 bases at J, with 24 bases in the middle. Looked up from germline, CDR1 is LGHNA and CDR2 is YSLEER. The CDR3 length is 18 residues. CDR3: CASSQARTQGGRVNEQFF. In DNA form, the CDR3 reads TGCGCCAGCAGCCAGGCCCGTACACAGGGAGGACGCGTCAATGAGCAGTTCTTC.

This clone was seen more than once but under ten times. This chain's CDR3 is CASSQSGPNQPQHF. The CDR3 bases are TGTGCCAGCAGTCAATCGGGACCGAATCAGCCCCAGCATTTT. This chain connects TRBV6-6 to TRBJ1-5; perhaps TRBD1 as D (5 bases). CDR3 length: 14 amino acids. CDR1 and CDR2 from the germline V gene are MNHNY and SVGAGI (reference sequence). V was pared by 5 bases and J by 4 bases, with 12 bases between.

This clone has just one count. The V and J genes are TRBV7-2 and TRBJ1-1; D remains unclear. The CDR3 contains 14 residues. Germline V CDR1 and CDR2: SGHTA, FQGNSA. Between the trimmed V and J ends, which lost 5 bases and 1 base, there was a span of 11 bases. CDR3 amino acids: CASSPQGGNTEAFF. CDR3 bases: TGTGCCAGCAGCCCCCAAGGAGGGAACACTGAAGCTTTCTTT. Full variable domain (rest looked up from reference TRBV7-2 and TRBJ1-1): GAGVSQSPSNKVTEKGKDVELRCDPISGHTALYWYRQSLGQGLEFLIYFQGNSAPDKSGLPSDRFSAERTGGSVSTLTIQRTQQEDSAVYLCASSPQGGNTEAFFGQGTRLTVV.

The rearrangement uses TRBV11-2 and TRBJ1-2, with TRBD1 matching 11 bases. With V trimmed by 5 bases and J by 7 bases, 9 bases remained unmatched. In germline, CDR1 is SGHAT, CDR2 FQNNGV. The CDR3 runs to 15 residues. This CDR3 is CASSSHRDRGVGYTF. In nucleotides, the CDR3 is TGTGCCAGCAGCAGCCACCGGGACAGGGGGGTTGGCTACACCTTC.

The chain uses TRBV19 and TRBJ1-1, with TRBD1 identical over 7 bases. The CDR3 sequence is 14 residues long. V gave up 5 bases and J gave up 5 bases; unmatched junction bases: 8. Germline CDR1 LNHDA, CDR2 SQIVND (reference sequence). CDR3 DNA sequence: TGTGCCAGTAGTTCACACAGGGGAGAGACTGAAGCTTTCTTT. The encoded protein is CASSSHRGETEAFF.

J is TRBJ1-3 and V is TRBV6-5, with D hard to call. The CDR3 totals 13 residues. CDR1 is MNHEY, CDR2 SVGAGI, per germline. V was cut by 8 bases and J by 3 bases, with 11 bases left in between. CDR3 loop: CASAPEIGNTIYF. CDR3 nucleotides: TGTGCCAGCGCTCCGGAAATTGGAAACACCATATATTTT.

This sequence joins TRBV11-2 and TRBJ2-5, with D unresolved. CDR1 is SGHAT, CDR2 FQNNGV, per germline. V lost 3 bases and J lost 5, with 10 bases in between. There are 13 residues in the CDR3. CDR3: CASSFQPAETQYF. The CDR3 DNA is TGTGCCAGCAGCTTTCAACCCGCCGAGACCCAGTACTTC.